This T cell receptor beta chain comes out of a study of a mutant IDH1 vaccine in newly diagnosed glioma. About the study: Beginning 4-6 weeks after radiotherapy alone, or with temozolomide cycles, vaccination took place.

Trimming shortened V by 5 bases and J by 1 base, and 12 bases separated the two germline ends. The germline gives CDR1 MNHEY, CDR2 SMNVEV (reference sequence). The CDR3 contains 15 residues. About this clone itself: As yet, its antigen is unknown.

Stated time point: week 47, end of study. Every vaccination contained 300 ug of the mutant IDH1 20-mer peptide and was paired with topical imiquimod. Donors had new IDH1-mutant astrocytomas of WHO grade 3 or 4 (ATRX-lost). Repertoires were generated with immunoSEQ multiplex PCR, while TCRdb's copy carries only in-frame clones and drops some. The data hold tens of thousands of clones, with 75% to 85% observed a single time. This receptor was taken from a man aged 35 to 55 with glioma. V usage is TRBV27 and J usage is TRBJ2-4; no firm D call. The source was PBMCs, collected from a glioma patient whose treatment included an IDH1 peptide vaccine. CDR3 DNA sequence: TGTGCCAGCAGTCCACGGGTGCAGGCCAAAAACATTCAGTACTTC. This sequence encodes CASSPRVQAKNIQYF.